These T cell receptor beta chains were read from a single sample in a study of blood T cell repertoires in COVID-19. Only in-frame clones appear in the TCRdb table, and some are missing; sequencing was by immunoSEQ multiplex PCR. The sample yields 350,000 to 400,000 clones, nearly 90% seen once. Specimen: peripheral blood. The receptor source for this set is a man aged 18-30 years with active or convalescent COVID-19. CDR3s include the opening cysteine and the closing phenylalanine or tryptophan. Fields, in order: D gene, clone size, J gene, V gene, CDR3 DNA, CDR3 protein. D genes are given only for firm matches. Some rows mark clone size as missing; the rest say once, few, many or name a class of expanded clone.

>-|-|TRBJ2-2|TRBV13
TGTGCCAGCAGCCAGGCTCCGAACACCGGGGAGCTGTTTTTT
CASSQAPNTGELFF
>TRBD1|once|TRBJ2-6|TRBV19
TGTGCCAGTAGTATACTTGCCAGGGGGTCCTCTGGGGCCAACGTCCTGACTTTC
CASSILARGSSGANVLTF
>TRBD1|-|TRBJ2-4|TRBV18
TGTGCCAGCTCACCAGAAACAGGGGTAAACATTCAGTACTTC
CASSPETGVNIQYF
>-|-|TRBJ1-1|TRBV5-4
TGTGCCAGCAGTTCCGTCGAGGCGAACACTGAAGCTTTCTTT
CASSSVEANTEAFF
>-|-|TRBJ1-5|TRBV27
TGTGCCAGCAGTTTTTCAGGGTTTAGCAATCAGCCCCAGCATTTT
CASSFSGFSNQPQHF
>TRBD1|-|TRBJ1-1|TRBV3-1/TRBV3-2
TGTGCCAGCAGCTCACATTCCAGGGACAGTGAAGCTTTCTTT
CASSSHSRDSEAFF
>-|-|TRBJ1-1|TRBV6-1
TGTGCCAGCAGTGAACCGGGTTCTATCACGAACACTGAAGCTTTCTTT
CASSEPGSITNTEAFF
>-|-|TRBJ1-5|TRBV6-5
TGTGCCAGCAGTTACGGGAGGGAAGGTCAGCCCCAGCATTTT
CASSYGREGQPQHF
>TRBD1|-|TRBJ1-4|TRBV7-2
TGTGCCAGCAGCTTGGGCAGGGGGTCTGAAAAACTGTTTTTT
CASSLGRGSEKLFF
>TRBD1|-|TRBJ2-1|TRBV19
TGTGCCAGTAGTATTGTCGGCGGACAGGGATACAATGAGCAGTTCTTC
CASSIVGGQGYNEQFF
>TRBD2|-|TRBJ2-2|TRBV11-2
TGTGCCAGCAGCTGGGGACTAGCCGCTGCGAACACCGGGGAGCTGTTTTTT
CASSWGLAAANTGELFF
>-|-|TRBJ1-1|TRBV27
TGTGCCAGCCAAACCCCCGGAGGACGGAACACTGAAGCTTTCTTT
CASQTPGGRNTEAFF
>TRBD1|-|TRBJ2-1|TRBV3-1/TRBV3-2
TGTGCCAGCAGCCAAGCCAGGGGGTTAGGAAATGAGCAGTTCTTC
CASSQARGLGNEQFF
>TRBD2|-|TRBJ2-1|TRBV7-2
TGTGCCAGCAGCTGGTCGACTAGCGGAGGTTACAATGAGCAGTTCTTC
CASSWSTSGGYNEQFF
>TRBD1|few|TRBJ1-4|TRBV7-9
TGTGCCAGCAGCAGGACAGGGGATAATGAAAAACTGTTTTTT
CASSRTGDNEKLFF
>-|-|TRBJ1-2|TRBV28
TGTGCCAGCAGTTTATTCAGGTCCTATTCCTATGGCTACACCTTC
CASSLFRSYSYGYTF
>-|-|TRBJ2-5|TRBV5-1
TGCGCCAGCAGCTTGGGGAGGGGAACAAAAGAGACCCAGTACTTC
CASSLGRGTKETQYF
>TRBD2|-|TRBJ2-3|TRBV7-2
TGTGCCAGCAGCTTACTAGCGGGAAGCACAGATACGCAGTATTTT
CASSLLAGSTDTQYF
>TRBD2|-|TRBJ2-7|TRBV13
TGTGCCAGCAGCTATACTAGCGGGAGCATGGACGAGCAGTACTTC
CASSYTSGSMDEQYF
>TRBD1|-|TRBJ1-1|TRBV3-1/TRBV3-2
TGTGCCAGCAGTCACAGGGGTACTGAAGCTTTCTTT
CASSHRGTEAFF
>-|-|TRBJ2-7|TRBV5-1
TGCGCCAGCAGCCCCCAAAATGTGGACAGAGTTGGGAGCTACGAGCAGTACTTC
CASSPQNVDRVGSYEQYF
>-|-|TRBJ2-3|TRBV6-2/TRBV6-3
TGTGCCAGCAGTTGGCAGGGGAGCACAGATACGCAGTATTTT
CASSWQGSTDTQYF
>-|-|TRBJ1-4|TRBV3-1/TRBV3-2
TGTGCCAGCAGCCTGACCGAACAGGGCCGGCATGAAAAACTGTTTTTT
CASSLTEQGRHEKLFF
>-|-|TRBJ2-5|TRBV5-1
TGCGCCAGCAGCTTGTCCCCTACCGAAGAGACCCAGTACTTC
CASSLSPTEETQYF
>TRBD1|-|TRBJ1-6|TRBV7-9
TGTGCCAGCAGCCAAGGACAGGGCTTTTATAATTCACCCCTCCACTTT
CASSQGQGFYNSPLHF
>-|-|TRBJ2-7|TRBV19
TGTGCCAGTAGTATCGGGTCAGGGGATTCCTACGAGCAGTACTTC
CASSIGSGDSYEQYF
>-|once|TRBJ1-2|TRBV15
TGTGCCACCAGCAGAGCGGGAGGGGGTGGCTACACCTTC
CATSRAGGGGYTF
>-|-|TRBJ2-7|TRBV29-1
TGCAGTGCTCAGGGTACCCATTCCTACGAGCAGTACTTC
CSAQGTHSYEQYF
>-|-|TRBJ1-1|TRBV5-1
TGCGCCAGCAGCGAACGGTCGCTGGTTACTGAAGCTTTCTTT
CASSERSLVTEAFF
>-|-|TRBJ2-1|TRBV6-4
TGTGCCAGCCGGGGGGCGCCCTACAATGAGCAGTTCTTC
CASRGAPYNEQFF
>TRBD2|-|TRBJ2-2|TRBV6-2/TRBV6-3
TGTGCCAGCAGTTACTCGAGTCGGGGGGGCCTCACCGGGGAGCTGTTTTTT
CASSYSSRGGLTGELFF
>-|-|TRBJ2-7|TRBV6-5
TGTGCCAGCAGTCCGCGCCCCGAGTACGAGCAGTACTTC
CASSPRPEYEQYF
>-|-|TRBJ2-3|TRBV6-4
TGTGCCAGCAGCCGTAACGGGGGCACAGATACGCAGTATTTT
CASSRNGGTDTQYF
>TRBD2|-|TRBJ2-5|TRBV29-1
TGCAGCGTCTTGGGACTAGCGGGGCAAGAGACCCAGTACTTC
CSVLGLAGQETQYF
>-|-|TRBJ2-7|TRBV7-2
TGTGCCAGCAGTATTGGGTGGATCCGGGGGTACGAGCAGTACTTC
CASSIGWIRGYEQYF
>TRBD2|-|TRBJ2-3|TRBV5-6
TGTGCCAGCAGCCCATGGACTAGCGGGGGTTCAGATACGCAGTATTTT
CASSPWTSGGSDTQYF
>-|-|TRBJ2-3|TRBV6-5
TGTGCCAGCAGTTACTCGAGGGGGGGGGACGATACGCAGTATTTT
CASSYSRGGDDTQYF